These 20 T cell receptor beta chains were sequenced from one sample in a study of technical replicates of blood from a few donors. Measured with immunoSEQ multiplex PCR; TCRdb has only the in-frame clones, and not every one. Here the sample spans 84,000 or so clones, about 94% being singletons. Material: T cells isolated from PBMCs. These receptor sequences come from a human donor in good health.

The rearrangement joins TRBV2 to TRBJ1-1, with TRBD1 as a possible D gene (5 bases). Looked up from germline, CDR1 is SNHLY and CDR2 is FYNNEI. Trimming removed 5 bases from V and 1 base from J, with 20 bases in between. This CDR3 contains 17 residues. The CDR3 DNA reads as TGTGCCAGCAGTTATTTCTCTTCAGGGTTTACGAACACTGAAGCTTTCTTT. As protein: CASSYFSSGFTNTEAFF.

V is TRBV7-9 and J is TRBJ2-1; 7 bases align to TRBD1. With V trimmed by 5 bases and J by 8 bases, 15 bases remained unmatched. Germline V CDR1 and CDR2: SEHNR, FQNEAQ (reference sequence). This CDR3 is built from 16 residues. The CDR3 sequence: CASSPLGTANGDEQFF. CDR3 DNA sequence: TGTGCCAGCAGCCCGCTGGGGACAGCAAACGGCGATGAGCAGTTCTTC. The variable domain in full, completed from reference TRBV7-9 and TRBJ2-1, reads DTGVSQNPRHKITKRGQNVTFRCDPISEHNRLYWYRQTLGQGPEFLTYFQNEAQLEKSRLLSDRFSAERPKGSFSTLEIQRTEQGDSAMYLCASSPLGTANGDEQFFGPGTRLTVL.

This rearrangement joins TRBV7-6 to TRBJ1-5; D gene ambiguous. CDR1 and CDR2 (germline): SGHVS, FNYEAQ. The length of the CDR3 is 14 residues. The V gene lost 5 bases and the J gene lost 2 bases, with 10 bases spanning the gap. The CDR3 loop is CASSTLGGNQPQHF. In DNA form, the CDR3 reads TGTGCCAGCAGCACCCTCGGGGGCAATCAGCCCCAGCATTTT. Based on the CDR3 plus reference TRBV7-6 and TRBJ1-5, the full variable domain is GAGVSQSPRYKVTKRGQDVALRCDPISGHVSLYWYRQALGQGPEFLTYFNYEAQQDKSGLPNDRFSAERPEGSISTLTIQRTEQRDSAMYRCASSTLGGNQPQHFGDGTRLSIL.

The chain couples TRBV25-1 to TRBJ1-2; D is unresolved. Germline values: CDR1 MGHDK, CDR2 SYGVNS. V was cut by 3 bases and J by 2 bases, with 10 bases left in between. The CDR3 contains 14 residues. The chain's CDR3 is CASSEAGANYGYTF. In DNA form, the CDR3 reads TGTGCCAGCAGTGAGGCCGGAGCAAACTATGGCTACACCTTC.

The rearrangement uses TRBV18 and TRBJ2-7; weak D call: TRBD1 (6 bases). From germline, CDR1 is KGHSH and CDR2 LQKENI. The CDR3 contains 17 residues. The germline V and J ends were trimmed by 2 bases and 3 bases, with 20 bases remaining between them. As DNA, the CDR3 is TGTGCCAGCTCACCAAGGGACACCTGGGTCAGGGGCTACGAGCAGTACTTC. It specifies CASSPRDTWVRGYEQYF.

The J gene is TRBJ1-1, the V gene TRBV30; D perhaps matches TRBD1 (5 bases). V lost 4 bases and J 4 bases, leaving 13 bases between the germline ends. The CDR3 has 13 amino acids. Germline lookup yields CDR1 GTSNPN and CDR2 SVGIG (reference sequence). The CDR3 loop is CAWTILGATEAFF. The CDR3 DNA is TGTGCCTGGACGATTCTTGGGGCCACTGAAGCTTTCTTT.

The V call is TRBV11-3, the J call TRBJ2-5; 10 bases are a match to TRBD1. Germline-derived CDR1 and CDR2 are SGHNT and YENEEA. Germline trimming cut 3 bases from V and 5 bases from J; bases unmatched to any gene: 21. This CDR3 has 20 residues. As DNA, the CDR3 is TGTGCCAGCAGCTTCCGTAGCCAAACACGGGACAGGGGACCTCGTGAGACCCAGTACTTC. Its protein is CASSFRSQTRDRGPRETQYF.

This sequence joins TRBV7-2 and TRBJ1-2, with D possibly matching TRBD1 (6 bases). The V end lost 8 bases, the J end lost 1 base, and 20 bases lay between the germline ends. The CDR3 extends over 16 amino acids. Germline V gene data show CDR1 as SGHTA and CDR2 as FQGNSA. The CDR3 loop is CASGRGRGPINYGYTF. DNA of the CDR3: TGTGCCAGCGGAAGGGGGAGAGGGCCCATTAACTATGGCTACACCTTC. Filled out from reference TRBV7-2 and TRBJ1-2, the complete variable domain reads GAGVSQSPSNKVTEKGKDVELRCDPISGHTALYWYRQSLGQGLEFLIYFQGNSAPDKSGLPSDRFSAERTGGSVSTLTIQRTQQEDSAVYLCASGRGRGPINYGYTFGSGTRLTVV.

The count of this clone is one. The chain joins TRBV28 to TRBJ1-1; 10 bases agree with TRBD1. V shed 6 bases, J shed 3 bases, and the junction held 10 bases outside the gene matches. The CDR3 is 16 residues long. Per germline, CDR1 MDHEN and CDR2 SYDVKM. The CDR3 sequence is CASSRGQGWEDTEAFF. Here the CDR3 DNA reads TGTGCCAGCAGCCGGGGACAGGGGTGGGAGGACACTGAAGCTTTCTTT.

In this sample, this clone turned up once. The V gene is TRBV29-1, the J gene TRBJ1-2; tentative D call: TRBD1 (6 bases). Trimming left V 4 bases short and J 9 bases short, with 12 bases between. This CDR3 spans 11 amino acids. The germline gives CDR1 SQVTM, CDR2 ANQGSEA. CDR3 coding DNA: TGCAGCGTTGGAAAGGACAGTCGCTACACCTTC. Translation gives CSVGKDSRYTF.

The CDR3 is CASSLEYLFGLDTDTQYF. DNA for the CDR3: TGTGCCAGCAGTTTAGAATATTTGTTTGGACTAGACACAGATACGCAGTATTTT. The rearrangement joins TRBV27 to TRBJ2-3; 7 positions match TRBD2. Trimming removed 2 bases from V and 2 bases from J; junction bases left unmatched: 13. Germline-derived CDR1 and CDR2 are MNHEY and SMNVEV (reference sequence). This CDR3 is built from 18 residues.

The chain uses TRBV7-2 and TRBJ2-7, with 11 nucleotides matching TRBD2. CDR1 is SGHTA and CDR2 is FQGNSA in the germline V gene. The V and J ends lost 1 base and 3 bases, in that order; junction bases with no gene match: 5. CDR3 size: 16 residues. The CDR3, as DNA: TGTGCCAGCAGCTTAGTAGTTGGGACTAGCGGCTACGAGCAGTACTTC. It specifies CASSLVVGTSGYEQYF.

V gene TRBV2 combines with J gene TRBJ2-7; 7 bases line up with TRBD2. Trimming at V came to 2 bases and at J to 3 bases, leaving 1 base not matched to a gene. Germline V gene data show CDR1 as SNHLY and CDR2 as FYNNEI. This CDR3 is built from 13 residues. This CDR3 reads CASSELAVYEQYF. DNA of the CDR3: TGTGCCAGCAGTGAACTAGCGGTCTACGAGCAGTACTTC.

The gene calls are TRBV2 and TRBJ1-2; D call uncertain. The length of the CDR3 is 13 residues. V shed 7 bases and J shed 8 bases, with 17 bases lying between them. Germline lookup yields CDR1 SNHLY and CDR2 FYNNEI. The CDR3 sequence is CASTGVAGWGYTF. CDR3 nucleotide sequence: TGTGCCAGCACCGGGGTGGCAGGCTGGGGCTACACCTTC.

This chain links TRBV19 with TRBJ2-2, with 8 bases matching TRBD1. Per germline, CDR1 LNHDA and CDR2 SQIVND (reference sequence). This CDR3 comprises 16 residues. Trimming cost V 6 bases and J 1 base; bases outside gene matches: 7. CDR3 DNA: TGTGCCAGTAGAGGTCAGGGGACAGGGAACACCGGGGAGCTGTTTTTT. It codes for CASRGQGTGNTGELFF.

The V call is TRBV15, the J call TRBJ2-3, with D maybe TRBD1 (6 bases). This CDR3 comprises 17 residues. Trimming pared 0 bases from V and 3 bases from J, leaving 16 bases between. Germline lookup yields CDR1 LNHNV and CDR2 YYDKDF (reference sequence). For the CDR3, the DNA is TGTGCCACCAGCAGAGATCCCTACAGGGACGAGACAGATACGCAGTATTTT. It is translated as CATSRDPYRDETDTQYF.

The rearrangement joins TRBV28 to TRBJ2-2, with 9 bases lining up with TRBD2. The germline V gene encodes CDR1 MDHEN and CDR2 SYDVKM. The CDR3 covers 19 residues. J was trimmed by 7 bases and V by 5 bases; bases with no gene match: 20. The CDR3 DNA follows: TGTGCCAGCAGTCTGGGTTGGGGTTGGGCGGGAGGGCCCATCGGGGAGCTGTTTTTT. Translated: CASSLGWGWAGGPIGELFF.

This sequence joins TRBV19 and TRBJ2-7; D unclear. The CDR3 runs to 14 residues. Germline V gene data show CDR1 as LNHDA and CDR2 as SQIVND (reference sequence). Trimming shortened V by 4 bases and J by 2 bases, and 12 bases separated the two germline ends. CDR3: CASSTYGGAYEQYF. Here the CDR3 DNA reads TGTGCCAGTAGTACATATGGTGGAGCCTACGAGCAGTACTTC.

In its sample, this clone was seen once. The CDR3 DNA reads as TGCGCCAGCAGCCAAGAACCCACTAGCGGAGGCCTCTACGAGCAGTACTTC. It codes for CASSQEPTSGGLYEQYF. V and J are TRBV4-1 and TRBJ2-7, with 8 nucleotides matching TRBD2. Trimming removed 0 bases from V and 3 bases from J; junction bases left unmatched: 10. Germline lookup yields CDR1 MGHRA and CDR2 YSYEKL. This CDR3 region has 17 residues.

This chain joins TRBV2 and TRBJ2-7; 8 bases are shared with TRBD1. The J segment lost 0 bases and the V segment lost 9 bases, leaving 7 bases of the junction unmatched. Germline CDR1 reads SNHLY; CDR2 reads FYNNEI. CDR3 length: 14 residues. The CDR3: CAREVGTGSYEQYF. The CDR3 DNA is TGTGCCAGAGAAGTCGGGACAGGCTCCTACGAGCAGTACTTC.